This TCR beta chain came from a study of blood T cell repertoires in COVID-19. Study-level background: The United States, Italy and Spain supplied acute and convalescent COVID-19 samples.

The CDR3 covers 14 residues. Germline assignment: CDR1 LNHNV and CDR2 YYDKDF (reference sequence). Trimming shortened V by 3 bases and J by 6 bases, and 14 bases separated the two germline ends. Source study methods: Estimated nucleated cell counts came from reference gene primer amplification. Method: immunoSEQ multiplex PCR; TCRdb's copy keeps in-frame clones and lacks some. That table is the source of V, J and clone size, and D and trimming were worked out from the DNA. This sample carries about 250,000 clones, 86% of them seen once, and the ten largest clones take 3%. The sequencing sample was made of peripheral blood. The clonotype originates from a woman aged 25 to 39 with active or convalescent COVID-19. V usage is TRBV15 and J usage is TRBJ1-1; D gene unclear. The CDR3 here is CATSSPPGMAEAFF. In DNA form, the CDR3 reads TGTGCCACCAGCAGCCCTCCGGGGATGGCTGAAGCTTTCTTT.